Detailed here is one TCR beta chain. Regarding time point: persistent/refractory GD, antithyroid drugs over 5 years with positive TRAb. Extracted PBMC RNA gave rise to the TCR library. iRepertoire HTBI primers and Arm-PCR of CDR3 regions built TCR beta libraries. Each CDR3 protein gets one entry after TCRdb re-called the multiplex PCR reads with MiXCR. The sample has 350,000 to 450,000 distinct CDR3 sequences; roughly 20% are singletons. These data are taken from a study of regulatory T cells in long-lasting Graves disease. J lost 8 bases, V lost 2 bases, and 7 bases had no gene match. The CDR3 is made up of 16 amino acids. Germline V gene sequence: CDR1 LGHDT, CDR2 YNNKEL (reference sequence).

The sequence came from a woman aged 40-49 years with Graves disease. The source was peripheral blood mononuclear cells (PBMCs), collected when the disease was refractory, from a patient treated with antithyroid drugs. The V call is TRBV3-1, the J call TRBJ2-1; 12 nucleotides align to TRBD1. The CDR3 loop reads CASSQLWGTGGDEQFF. The CDR3 DNA reads TGTGCCAGCAGCCAACTTTGGGGGACAGGGGGCGATGAGCAGTTCTTC.